The rows below give T cell receptor beta chains drawn from one sample of a study of blood T cell repertoires in COVID-19. The method was immunoSEQ multiplex PCR; TCRdb's version includes in-frame clones alone and lacks a portion of them. The table shows 56,000 or so clones, with roughly 80% occurring only once. Material for sequencing was peripheral blood. The receptors stem from a man aged 45-65 years with acute or convalescent COVID-19. The conserved cysteine and the conserved F or W are not part of the CDR3 here. Size values are once, few and many counts, or a class for expanded clones, and some rows have none.

v_gene	j_gene	abundance	CDR3aa
TRBV28	TRBJ2-2	few	ASSTGLADTGELF
TRBV2	TRBJ2-6	NA	ASLFLGGAGANVLT
TRBV6-1	TRBJ2-5	NA	ASSEIGTGTETQY
TRBV11-2	TRBJ2-7	NA	ASSLEAGGRSEQY
TRBV7-9	TRBJ2-2	NA	ASSPTPGLAGVTGELF
TRBV11-2	TRBJ2-7	NA	ASSSWTESSYEQY
TRBV5-1	TRBJ1-1	NA	ASSLGRNTEAF
TRBV15	TRBJ2-3	NA	ATSRDQAGGPSTQY
TRBV4-1	TRBJ1-5	NA	ASSPRELNGNQPQH
TRBV2	TRBJ1-1	few	ASSGHMNTEAF
TRBV18	TRBJ1-1	few	ASSPMGTANTEAF
TRBV11-2	TRBJ2-5	NA	ASSFSGGRETQY
TRBV21-1	TRBJ1-2	NA	ASSTPTVNYGYT
TRBV6-5	TRBJ2-1	NA	ASSRTSAAYNEQF
TRBV25-1	TRBJ1-3	NA	ASSDPPGGGSGNTIY
TRBV6-5	TRBJ1-1	few	ASSRDRETEAF
TRBV6-5	TRBJ2-1	few	ASATSDSHNEQF
TRBV19	TRBJ2-7	few	ASSSSGGYEQY
TRBV30	TRBJ2-7	once	AGTPTCEQY
TRBV3-1/TRBV3-2	TRBJ1-2	NA	ASSQARQGALGYT
TRBV28	TRBJ2-1	NA	ASRTSGAGQGYDEQF
TRBV2	TRBJ2-2	NA	ASRRQGDGELF
TRBV6-5	TRBJ2-7	NA	ASSAYGTGGYEQY
TRBV19	TRBJ1-2	NA	ASSVPGLTYGYT
TRBV18	TRBJ1-1	few	ASSPDRTNTEAF
TRBV9	TRBJ1-1	NA	ASSVVTEAF
TRBV28	TRBJ2-4	NA	ASSLAKNIQY
TRBV13	TRBJ2-3	NA	ASSPPNTDTQY
TRBV13	TRBJ2-5	NA	ASSFTENQETQY
TRBV5-1	TRBJ2-5	NA	ASSLVSRDSVSGVQETQY
TRBV5-1	TRBJ2-7	NA	ASSLSTSGFTEQY